One sample yielded the 27 T cell receptor beta chains listed below, sequenced in a study of T cell repertoires in cytomegalovirus infection. TCRdb analysed the reads with MiXCR anew, one entry per CDR3 protein. The sample records 650,000 to 850,000 distinct CDR3 sequences, roughly 28% being singletons. Their antigens are not known. Sequencing was performed on cultured CD8+ T cells from PBMCs, taken from culture after CMV antigen stimulation. These receptors were collected from a human donor in good health (CMV status not recorded). Some clones in this sample may be carry-over from other donors' samples.

The chain carries TRBV7-8 and TRBJ2-5, with D possibly TRBD2 on 5 matching bases. This CDR3 has 12 residues. In germline, CDR1 is SGHVS, CDR2 FQNEAQ. V lost 6 bases and J 5 bases, leaving 10 bases between the germline ends. CDR3 amino acids: CASSGLMETQYF. DNA of the CDR3: TGTGCCAGCAGTGGACTTATGGAGACCCAGTACTTC. Based on the CDR3 plus reference TRBV7-8 and TRBJ2-5, the full variable domain is GAGVSQSPRYKVAKRGQDVALRCDPISGHVSLFWYQQALGQGPEFLTYFQNEAQLDKSGLPSDRFFAERPEGSVSTLKIQRTQQEDSAVYLCASSGLMETQYFGPGTRLLVL.

In this sample, this clonotype turned up a few times. The rearrangement joins TRBV5-4 to TRBJ2-5; 10 nucleotides line up with TRBD2. The CDR3 contains 14 residues. After removal of 5 bases from V and 3 bases from J, the junction contained 4 bases not matched to a gene. Germline CDR1 is SGHNT and CDR2 is YYREEE (reference sequence). The chain's CDR3 is CASSITSGEETQYF. CDR3 nucleotide sequence: TGTGCCAGCAGTATCACTAGCGGGGAAGAGACCCAGTACTTC.

This clonotype was seen just once. The rearrangement uses TRBV11-2 and TRBJ1-2; D remains ambiguous. Trimming removed 2 bases from V and 4 bases from J, with 17 bases in between. The CDR3 spans 16 residues. CDR1 and CDR2 (germline): SGHAT, FQNNGV. The CDR3 is CASSLYGQATRYGYTF. The CDR3 nucleotides are TGTGCCAGCAGCTTATACGGGCAGGCAACCCGCTATGGCTACACCTTC.

This rearrangement joins TRBV19 to TRBJ2-7, with D tentatively TRBD1 (6 bases). The CDR3 length is 15 residues. V lost 4 bases and J lost 0, with 13 bases in between. Germline lookup yields CDR1 LNHDA and CDR2 SQIVND (reference sequence). CDR3 region: CASSTTGASSYEQYF. The DNA for the CDR3 is TGTGCCAGTAGTACGACAGGCGCAAGCTCCTACGAGCAGTACTTC.

This clonotype was found a few times. The V and J genes are TRBV18 and TRBJ2-5; no definite D call. The ends were cut back, 8 bases at V and 1 base at J, with 11 bases in the middle. The germline V gene encodes CDR1 KGHSH and CDR2 LQKENI. This CDR3 region has 13 residues. The CDR3 loop is CASRPTLQETQYF. The CDR3 DNA sequence: TGTGCCAGCCGTCCCACGCTCCAAGAGACCCAGTACTTC.

The genes are TRBV15 and TRBJ2-2; D perhaps matches TRBD1 (5 bases). Germline V gene data show CDR1 as LNHNV and CDR2 as YYDKDF (reference sequence). This CDR3 spans 16 amino acids. V dropped 1 base and J dropped 2 bases, with 11 bases sitting between them. CDR3: CATSRARGSNTGELFF. In DNA form, the CDR3 reads TGTGCCACCAGCAGAGCAAGGGGTTCCAACACCGGGGAGCTGTTTTTT.

This chain's CDR3 is CASSPLLYNSPLHF. CDR3 DNA: TGTGCCAGCTCCCCCCTGCTGTATAATTCACCCCTCCACTTT. This chain links TRBV28 with TRBJ1-6, with D unresolved. V dropped 8 bases and J dropped 4 bases, with 12 bases sitting between them. The CDR3 sequence is 14 residues long. Germline V gene data show CDR1 as MDHEN and CDR2 as SYDVKM.

The rearrangement uses TRBV19 and TRBJ1-5; 7 bases are shared with TRBD1. J was trimmed by 7 bases and V by 9 bases; bases with no gene match: 6. Germline V gene lookup returns CDR1 LNHDA and CDR2 SQIVND (reference sequence). The CDR3 has 12 amino acids. The CDR3 DNA sequence: TGTGCCAGCACAGGGGAGGGCCAGCCCCAGCATTTT. Encoded protein: CASTGEGQPQHF.

This clonotype showed up just a few times. The chain joins TRBV12-3 or TRBV12-4 to TRBJ2-5; weak D call: TRBD2 (7 bases). CDR3 size: 15 residues. V was shortened by 6 bases and J by 2 bases, with 16 bases between the two germline ends. The CDR3 DNA sequence: TGTGCCAGCAGGCCTGGGGGGGGGGCACAAGAGACCCAGTACTTC. Protein sequence: CASRPGGGAQETQYF.

In DNA form, the CDR3 reads TGTGCCAGCAGAGGGACTAGCGGGGGGTCCAATGAGCAGTTCTTC. The encoded protein is CASRGTSGGSNEQFF. The chain has TRBV2 and TRBJ2-1; 15 bases are shared with TRBD2. This CDR3 is 15 amino acids long. Losses at the gene ends were 6 bases for V and 6 bases for J; bases not matched to a gene: 3. Per germline, CDR1 SNHLY and CDR2 FYNNEI.

Ten or more counts support this clonotype. CDR3 sequence: CASRRGINYGYTF. CDR3 bases: TGTGCCAGCAGGAGGGGAATTAACTATGGCTACACCTTC. This chain connects TRBV6-1 to TRBJ1-2; D may be TRBD1 (5 bases). V was trimmed by 6 bases and J by 1 base, leaving 9 bases between them. The CDR3 length is 13 residues. CDR1 is MNHNS, CDR2 SASEGT, per germline.

The chain combines TRBV6-2 or TRBV6-3 with TRBJ2-7; tentative D call: TRBD2 (5 bases). The germline V and J ends were trimmed by 4 bases and 5 bases, with 24 bases remaining between them. Per the germline V gene, CDR1 is MNHEY and CDR2 is SVGEGT. The CDR3 is 17 residues long. CDR3 sequence reads: CASSWRTVTTPSDEQYV. The CDR3 bases are TGTGCCAGCAGTTGGAGGACCGTGACAACTCCTTCCGACGAGCAGTACGTC.

This clonotype appeared once. The chain recombines TRBV19 with TRBJ2-1, with TRBD2 matching over 9 bases. CDR1 is LNHDA and CDR2 is SQIVND in the germline V gene (reference sequence). V was clipped by 6 bases and J by 0 bases; unmatched bases: 3. The CDR3 consists of 15 residues. DNA for the CDR3: TGTGCCAGTAGCCATAGCGGGAGCTCCTACAATGAGCAGTTCTTC. Translated: CASSHSGSSYNEQFF. Supplemented by reference TRBV19 and TRBJ2-1, the full variable domain reads DGGITQSPKYLFRKEGQNVTLSCEQNLNHDAMYWYRQDPGQGLRLIYYSQIVNDFQKGDIAEGYSVSREKKESFPLTVTSAQKNPTAFYLCASSHSGSSYNEQFFGPGTRLTVL.

Turning to this clonotype: The CDR3 carries no conserved terminal phenylalanine or tryptophan, so it likely arises from a read error. This rearrangement joins TRBV7-2 to TRBJ2-7, with TRBD1 identical over 7 bases. The CDR3 totals 13 residues. The junction had 3 bases not matched to a gene; V was cut back by 4 bases and J by 3 bases. Germline CDR1 and CDR2: SGHTA and FQGNSA. The CDR3 region has the DNA TGTGCCAGCAGCTCCCGGGACAGCTACGAGCAGTACGCC. Translating it yields CASSSRDSYEQYA.

The chain couples TRBV7-4 to TRBJ2-1; the D is unclear. The V gene lost 6 bases and the J gene lost 4 bases, with 22 bases spanning the gap. The CDR3 is 17 residues long. Looked up from germline, CDR1 is SGHVT and CDR2 is SQSDAQ. The CDR3 sequence is CASRGDPNLINYNEQFF. Written as DNA, the CDR3 is TGTGCCAGCAGGGGTGACCCAAATCTTATTAATTACAATGAGCAGTTCTTC.

This clonotype was seen a handful of times. This chain uses TRBV7-9 with TRBJ1-2; 8 nucleotides agree with TRBD1. J lost 3 bases, V lost 5 bases, and 11 bases had no gene match. The CDR3 consists of 16 residues. Germline-derived CDR1 and CDR2 are SEHNR and FQNEAQ (reference sequence). CDR3 bases: TGTGCCAGCAGCCCCCGGACAGGGACCTTGGACTATGGCTACACCTTC. It specifies CASSPRTGTLDYGYTF. Drawing the rest from reference TRBV7-9 and TRBJ1-2, the complete variable domain is DTGVSQNPRHKITKRGQNVTFRCDPISEHNRLYWYRQTLGQGPEFLTYFQNEAQLEKSRLLSDRFSAERPKGSFSTLEIQRTEQGDSAMYLCASSPRTGTLDYGYTFGSGTRLTVV.

This clonotype showed up just a few times. The chain has TRBV4-1 and TRBJ2-1; D is perhaps TRBD2 (5 bases). CDR3 length: 15 residues. Germline lookup yields CDR1 MGHRA and CDR2 YSYEKL. V lost 1 base and J 5 bases, leaving 12 bases between the germline ends. CDR3 nucleotide sequence: TGCGCCAGCAGCCAAGTGGCGTGGGGAGACAATGAGCAGTTCTTC. Translated, it gives CASSQVAWGDNEQFF.

The chain carries TRBV6-6 and TRBJ2-2; D ambiguous. Germline CDR1 is MNHNY and CDR2 is SVGAGI (reference sequence). Trimming stripped 5 bases from V and 8 bases from J, with 9 bases between. This CDR3 has 12 residues. The DNA for the CDR3 is TGTGCCAGCAGTCCCCATTTAGGGGAGCTGTTTTTT. It specifies CASSPHLGELFF.

This clonotype turned up a few times. The CDR3 sequence is CASSPQGMWTEAFF. CDR3 nucleotide sequence: TGTGCCAGCAGTCCCCAGGGGATGTGGACTGAAGCTTTCTTT. V and J are TRBV12-3 or TRBV12-4 and TRBJ1-1; D may be TRBD1 (6 bases). The V gene lost 5 bases and the J gene lost 5 bases, with 15 bases spanning the gap. This CDR3 comprises 14 residues.

This chain links TRBV6-8 with TRBJ1-6; tentative D call: TRBD1 (6 bases). This CDR3 contains 15 residues. V lost 7 bases to trimming and J lost 5 bases, with 15 bases between them. CDR1 and CDR2 (germline): MNHGY, SAAAGT. CDR3 nucleotides: TGTGCCAGCACCCAGGGGTTGGAGGATAATTCACCCCTCCACTTT. Its translation: CASTQGLEDNSPLHF.

The rearrangement uses TRBV29-1 and TRBJ1-4; 8 bases match TRBD1. Germline loops: CDR1 SQVTM, CDR2 ANQGSEA. V shed 7 bases, J shed 3 bases, and the junction held 4 bases outside the gene matches. The CDR3 has 13 amino acids. The CDR3, as DNA: TGCAGCGCGACAGGGGCGGCTAATGAAAAACTGTTTTTT. Amino acid sequence: CSATGAANEKLFF.

This clonotype was picked up a small number of times. The CDR3 DNA is TGTGCCAGCACAATGGCGGTGGGCACTGGCTACACCTTC. It yields the protein CASTMAVGTGYTF. The J gene is TRBJ1-2, the V gene TRBV28, with D hard to call. The CDR3 contains 13 residues. V was pared by 7 bases and J by 7 bases, with 16 bases between. CDR1 and CDR2 (germline): MDHEN, SYDVKM.

This clonotype has a handful of counts. This sequence joins TRBV7-6 and TRBJ2-7, with D possibly matching TRBD1 (6 bases). V was clipped by 5 bases and J by 2 bases, with 10 bases between them. Germline values: CDR1 SGHVS, CDR2 FNYEAQ. The CDR3 totals 13 residues. The CDR3 spells CASSKGGAYEQYF. The CDR3, as DNA: TGTGCCAGCAGCAAAGGGGGAGCCTACGAGCAGTACTTC.

V and J are TRBV7-9 and TRBJ2-1, with TRBD2 matching 13 bases. The length of the CDR3 is 17 residues. The germline gives CDR1 SEHNR, CDR2 FQNEAQ (reference sequence). Trimming cost V 5 bases and J 0 bases; bases outside gene matches: 4. CDR3 in DNA: TGTGCCAGCAGCCCCCGACTAGCGGGGGGCTCCTACAATGAGCAGTTCTTC. This sequence encodes CASSPRLAGGSYNEQFF.

The gene calls are TRBV6-5 and TRBJ2-2, with D tentatively TRBD1 (5 bases). This CDR3 region has 15 residues. Germline V gives CDR1 MNHEY, CDR2 SVGAGI. The V end was cut by 4 bases, the J end by 2 bases, with 11 bases between. The CDR3 here is CASSLTDSNTGELFF. The CDR3 DNA is TGTGCCAGCAGTTTGACAGACAGCAACACCGGGGAGCTGTTTTTT.

The chain carries TRBV7-9 and TRBJ1-2; the D is unclear. The germline CDR1 and CDR2 sequences are SEHNR and FQNEAQ (reference sequence). Trimming pared 4 bases from V and 8 bases from J, leaving 14 bases between. The CDR3 runs to 13 residues. This CDR3 is CASSSGQLAGYTF. For the CDR3, the DNA is TGTGCCAGCAGCTCCGGTCAGCTGGCAGGCTACACCTTC.

This chain links TRBV5-4 with TRBJ2-7; 12 nucleotides line up with TRBD2. This CDR3 has 15 amino acids. Germline lookup yields CDR1 SGHNT and CDR2 YYREEE (reference sequence). The J segment lost 7 bases and the V segment lost 4 bases, leaving 9 bases of the junction unmatched. In nucleotides, the CDR3 is TGTGCCAGCAGCGGTCTAGCGGGGGGGCAAGAGGAGCAGTACTTC. Its protein product is CASSGLAGGQEEQYF. Filled out from reference TRBV5-4 and TRBJ2-7, the complete variable domain reads ETGVTQSPTHLIKTRGQQVTLRCSSQSGHNTVSWYQQALGQGPQFIFQYYREEENGRGNFPPRFSGLQFPNYSSELNVNALELDDSALYLCASSGLAGGQEEQYFGPGTRLTVT.